These 12 T cell receptor beta chains originate from one sample sequenced in a study of blood T cell repertoires in COVID-19. The method was immunoSEQ multiplex PCR; TCRdb's version includes in-frame clones alone and lacks a portion of them. The repertoire holds fewer than 120,000 clones, with 65% to 90% as singletons. The specimen sequenced was peripheral blood. The receptors were gathered from an older woman with acute or convalescent COVID-19.

This chain connects TRBV7-2 to TRBJ1-2, with D tentatively TRBD1 (5 bases). Looked up from germline, CDR1 is SGHTA and CDR2 is FQGNSA. V was clipped by 4 bases and J by 6 bases, with 18 bases between them. This CDR3 region has 15 residues. CDR3 nucleotides: TGTGCCAGCAGCTCCCAGCGGGGCAGTCTCCATGGCTACACCTTC. Amino acids: CASSSQRGSLHGYTF.

The V gene is TRBV5-1, the J gene TRBJ2-1, with a possible D match to TRBD1 (5 bases). Germline CDR1 is SGHRS and CDR2 is YFSETQ. The CDR3 totals 15 residues. Trimming took off 4 bases at V and 3 bases at J, with 14 bases between the two ends. The CDR3 reads CASSPGAYSYNEQFF. CDR3 sequence (DNA): TGCGCCAGCAGCCCTGGGGCGTACAGCTACAATGAGCAGTTCTTC. The variable domain in full, completed from reference TRBV5-1 and TRBJ2-1, reads KAGVTQTPRYLIKTRGQQVTLSCSPISGHRSVSWYQQTPGQGLQFLFEYFSETQRNKGNFPGRFSGRQFSNSRSEMNVSTLELGDSALYLCASSPGAYSYNEQFFGPGTRLTVL.

Only a few counts were recorded for this clone. The chain is built from TRBV10-3 and TRBJ1-2, with 7 bases identical to TRBD1. CDR1 is ENHRY and CDR2 is SYGVKD in the germline V gene. Trimming removed 8 bases from V and 7 bases from J; junction bases left unmatched: 10. The CDR3 covers 13 residues. CDR3 sequence (DNA): TGTGCCATCGGGAGACAGGGTCGCGGTGGCTACACCTTC. This gives the protein CAIGRQGRGGYTF.

This rearrangement joins TRBV28 to TRBJ2-7, with D possibly TRBD1 on 7 matching bases. Germline V CDR1 and CDR2: MDHEN, SYDVKM. Between the trimmed V and J ends, which lost 6 bases and 3 bases, there was a span of 12 bases. CDR3 size: 13 residues. CDR3 residues: CASSVRGVYEQYF. CDR3 DNA sequence: TGTGCCAGCAGCGTCAGGGGGGTCTACGAGCAGTACTTC. The whole variable domain, remainder taken from reference TRBV28 and TRBJ2-7, is DVKVTQSSRYLVKRTGEKVFLECVQDMDHENMFWYRQDPGLGLRLIYFSYDVKMKEKGDIPEGYSVSREKKERFSLILESASTNQTSMYLCASSVRGVYEQYFGPGTRLTVT.

V and J are TRBV11-1 and TRBJ1-1; D is perhaps TRBD1 (6 bases). The V end was cut by 5 bases, the J end by 1 base, with 14 bases between. Germline V gene sequence: CDR1 SGHAT, CDR2 FQDESV (reference sequence). CDR3 length: 15 residues. The CDR3 nucleotides are TGTGCCAGCAGCGTCTACAGGGACAAGAACACTGAAGCTTTCTTT. Translated, it gives CASSVYRDKNTEAFF.

The chain uses TRBV11-3 and TRBJ1-3, with D possibly TRBD1 on 6 matching bases. The CDR3 length is 14 residues. The ends were cut back, 6 bases at V and 0 bases at J, with 9 bases in the middle. Germline CDR1 reads SGHNT; CDR2 reads YENEEA. The CDR3 DNA follows: TGTGCCAGCAGTTTGGACAGCTCTGGAAACACCATATATTTT. Protein: CASSLDSSGNTIYF.

This clone has a handful of counts. This chain uses TRBV6-5 with TRBJ2-6; D is possibly TRBD2 (5 bases). Trimming took off 2 bases at V and 8 bases at J, with 10 bases between the two ends. The CDR3 is 14 amino acids. CDR1 MNHEY and CDR2 SVGAGI come from the germline V gene. The CDR3 loop is CASSYEEGTNVLTF. The CDR3 DNA sequence: TGTGCCAGCAGTTACGAAGAGGGAACCAACGTCCTGACTTTC.

This chain links TRBV5-6 with TRBJ1-2; D ambiguous. Germline V gene sequence: CDR1 SGHDT, CDR2 YYEEEE. Trimming took 4 bases from V and 0 from J, leaving 13 bases between them. The length of the CDR3 is 15 residues. The CDR3 protein is CASSPVAETNYGYTF. The DNA of the CDR3 is TGTGCCAGCAGCCCAGTGGCAGAAACTAACTATGGCTACACCTTC. The whole variable domain, remainder taken from reference TRBV5-6 and TRBJ1-2, is DAGVTQSPTHLIKTRGQQVTLRCSPKSGHDTVSWYQQALGQGPQFIFQYYEEEERQRGNFPDRFSGHQFPNYSSELNVNALLLGDSALYLCASSPVAETNYGYTFGSGTRLTVV.

This chain links TRBV7-2 with TRBJ1-6; the D is unclear. Trimming took off 5 bases at V and 1 base at J, with 9 bases between the two ends. CDR1 is SGHTA, CDR2 FQGNSA, per germline. The CDR3 has 15 residues. CDR3 in amino acids: CASSTGGSYNSPLHF. DNA of the CDR3: TGTGCCAGCAGCACCGGCGGATCCTATAATTCACCCCTCCACTTT.

The chain links TRBV10-3 to TRBJ1-1; a weak D match, TRBD1 (6 bases). V was trimmed by 0 bases and J by 6 bases, leaving 17 bases between them. This CDR3 spans 16 amino acids. Germline CDR1 ENHRY, CDR2 SYGVKD. CDR3 in DNA: TGTGCCATCAGTGAGTCGATCGTCAGGGGTTTTCCTGAAGCTTTCTTT. Amino acid sequence: CAISESIVRGFPEAFF.

The sample holds a few counts of this clone. The genes are TRBV4-3 and TRBJ1-1; D ambiguous. The CDR3 loop spans 15 amino acids. The germline V gene encodes CDR1 LGHNA and CDR2 YSLEER. Trimming stripped 2 bases from V and 1 base from J, with 11 bases between. Here the CDR3 DNA reads TGCGCCAGCAGCCAACTCCAGTACCCGAACACTGAAGCTTTCTTT. It specifies CASSQLQYPNTEAFF.

The genes are TRBV2 and TRBJ1-2, with TRBD1 as a possible D gene (5 bases). V was shortened by 2 bases and J by 4 bases, with 8 bases between the two germline ends. The CDR3 loop spans 13 amino acids. CDR1 is SNHLY, CDR2 FYNNEI, per germline. The CDR3 loop is CASSERQPYGYTF. CDR3 coding DNA: TGTGCCAGCAGTGAAAGACAGCCCTATGGCTACACCTTC.